These T cell receptor beta chains were read from a single sample in a study of blood T cell repertoires in COVID-19. Data came from immunoSEQ multiplex PCR; TCRdb stores just in-frame clones and leaves some out. The table has roughly 160,000 clones, 70% to 90% seen once; the top ten hold around 5.4%. Sequencing was carried out using peripheral blood. The source of these receptors is a woman in her forties or fifties with COVID-19, enrolled during active disease. Both conserved end residues are part of each CDR3. The order of the fields is clone size, V gene, D gene, J gene, CDR3 DNA, CDR3 protein. A D gene is named only where the DNA matches it firmly. Rows give clone size only sometimes, using once, few, many, or a class for an expanded clone.

>.|TRBV3-1/TRBV3-2|.|TRBJ1-1
TGTGCCAGCAGCCATAACCAGGCGAACACTGAAGCTTTCTTT
CASSHNQANTEAFF
>.|TRBV7-3|TRBD2|TRBJ2-5
TGTGCCAGCAGCTTAAGCGGACTAGCCCTGTACCAAGAGACCCAGTACTTC
CASSLSGLALYQETQYF
>.|TRBV28|.|TRBJ2-7
TGTGCCAGCAATCTAGACACCAGGGCTGGACCCTACGAGCAGTACTTC
CASNLDTRAGPYEQYF
>.|TRBV20-1|.|TRBJ2-7
TGCAGTGCTAGTTCCCAGGTCGGCGAGCAGTACTTC
CSASSQVGEQYF
>.|TRBV28|.|TRBJ1-2
TGTGCCAGCAGTTTTCTTGTTACTTATGGCTACACCTTC
CASSFLVTYGYTF
>.|TRBV5-1|.|TRBJ2-3
TGCGCCAGCAGCTTGTTCGGGGAAGGCACAGATACGCAGTATTTT
CASSLFGEGTDTQYF
>.|TRBV18|.|TRBJ1-2
TGTGCCAGCTCACCGTTAGACACCTCCACCCACGGCTACACCTTC
CASSPLDTSTHGYTF
>.|TRBV10-3|.|TRBJ1-2
TGTGCCATCAGTGAGTCCGGACTCTATGGCTACACCTTC
CAISESGLYGYTF
>.|TRBV6-5|.|TRBJ1-2
TGTGCCAGCAGCGGGGGACTGTTGGGCTACACCTTC
CASSGGLLGYTF
>.|TRBV6-5|.|TRBJ1-5
TGTGCCAGCAGTTACGATTCGGGGGGCAATCAGCCCCAGCATTTT
CASSYDSGGNQPQHF
>.|TRBV18|.|TRBJ2-7
TGTGCCAGCTCACCGGCTTGGGACAAGAGCTCCTACGAGCAGTACTTC
CASSPAWDKSSYEQYF
>.|TRBV3-1/TRBV3-2|TRBD2|TRBJ2-1
TGTGCCAGCAGCCAAGATTGGTCGCTAGCGGGGGGCAGCGAGCAGTTCTTC
CASSQDWSLAGGSEQFF
>once|TRBV6-5|TRBD1|TRBJ2-7
TGTGCCAGTCAGCGCGGGACAGGGGCCTACGAGCAGTACTTC
CASQRGTGAYEQYF
>.|TRBV30|.|TRBJ2-7
TGTGCCTCAAACAGGGCTTCGGCTTTGGGAGAGCAGTACTTC
CASNRASALGEQYF
>.|TRBV21-1|.|TRBJ1-6
TGTGCCAGCAGCAAAGGCAAGGACAGGGGTTGCTCACCCCTCCACTTT
CASSKGKDRGCSPLHF
>.|TRBV29-1|TRBD1|TRBJ1-1
TGCAGCCCCCGAGGCGGACAGGGGAACACTGAAGCTTTCTTT
CSPRGGQGNTEAFF
>.|TRBV18|.|TRBJ2-7
TGTGCCAGCTCACCACCGGTACTCGACGAGCAGTACTTC
CASSPPVLDEQYF
>.|TRBV23-1|.|TRBJ1-1
TGCGCCAGCAGTCAGGAACAGGGGAACACTGAAGCTTTCTTT
CASSQEQGNTEAFF
>.|TRBV28|TRBD2|TRBJ2-5
TGTGCCAGCAGTTTAGCGACTAGCGGCAAAGAGACCCAGTACTTC
CASSLATSGKETQYF
>.|TRBV7-9|TRBD1|TRBJ1-2
TGTGCCAGCAGCTCGAAAGGGACAGAGTCCTATGGCTACACCTTC
CASSSKGTESYGYTF
>.|TRBV6-6|.|TRBJ1-5
TGTGCCAGCAGCCGACAGATTAGCAATCAGCCCCAGCATTTT
CASSRQISNQPQHF
>.|TRBV18|TRBD1|TRBJ2-1
TGTGCCAGCTCACCCCCGGGACAGGGGGCGAGGAACAATGAGCAGTTCTTC
CASSPPGQGARNNEQFF
>.|TRBV4-1|.|TRBJ2-7
TGCGCCAGCAGCCCCCCCTCGGGTCCCTACGAGCAGTACTTC
CASSPPSGPYEQYF
>.|TRBV7-2|TRBD2|TRBJ2-1
TGTGCCAGCAGCCTAGCGGGAGATAACTACAATGAGCAGTTCTTC
CASSLAGDNYNEQFF
>.|TRBV7-9|TRBD2|TRBJ2-1
TGTGCCAGCAGCTTACTCCGGACTAGCGGGGGGGCCTTTATCAATGAGCAGTTCTTC
CASSLLRTSGGAFINEQFF